The TCR beta chain described here comes from a study of T-cell reconstitution after alpha-beta-depleted transplantation in children. Overall study results and limits: Expanded clones from the graft, numbering several hundred, reportedly supplied alpha-beta T cells about two months after transplant. A year post-transplant, T-cell counts and diversity derived mostly from newly produced T cells. In some patients, recipient T cells and intrathymic progenitors surviving conditioning explained high day-60 diversity.

Unique molecular identifiers were used in preparing the TCRbeta library. TCRdb analysed the PCR reads with MiXCR anew, one entry per CDR3 protein. The table records a few hundred thousand distinct CDR3 sequences, about 9.4% of them present only once. This clonotype showed up many times. Its antigen is currently unknown. The germline V gene has CDR1 DFQATT and CDR2 SNEGSKA (reference sequence). The CDR3 loop spans 15 amino acids. V was clipped by 4 bases and J by 4 bases; unmatched bases: 8. The sample consisted of PBMCs, taken before TCRalphabeta/CD19-depleted stem cell transplant. The V and J genes are TRBV20-1 and TRBJ1-5; 9 bases match TRBD1. The sequence derives from a boy under two years old with acute myeloid leukemia, due to receive a stem cell transplant. As DNA, the CDR3 is TGCAGTGCTACCCGGACAGGGGCTACTAATCAGCCCCAGCATTTT. Protein sequence: CSATRTGATNQPQHF.